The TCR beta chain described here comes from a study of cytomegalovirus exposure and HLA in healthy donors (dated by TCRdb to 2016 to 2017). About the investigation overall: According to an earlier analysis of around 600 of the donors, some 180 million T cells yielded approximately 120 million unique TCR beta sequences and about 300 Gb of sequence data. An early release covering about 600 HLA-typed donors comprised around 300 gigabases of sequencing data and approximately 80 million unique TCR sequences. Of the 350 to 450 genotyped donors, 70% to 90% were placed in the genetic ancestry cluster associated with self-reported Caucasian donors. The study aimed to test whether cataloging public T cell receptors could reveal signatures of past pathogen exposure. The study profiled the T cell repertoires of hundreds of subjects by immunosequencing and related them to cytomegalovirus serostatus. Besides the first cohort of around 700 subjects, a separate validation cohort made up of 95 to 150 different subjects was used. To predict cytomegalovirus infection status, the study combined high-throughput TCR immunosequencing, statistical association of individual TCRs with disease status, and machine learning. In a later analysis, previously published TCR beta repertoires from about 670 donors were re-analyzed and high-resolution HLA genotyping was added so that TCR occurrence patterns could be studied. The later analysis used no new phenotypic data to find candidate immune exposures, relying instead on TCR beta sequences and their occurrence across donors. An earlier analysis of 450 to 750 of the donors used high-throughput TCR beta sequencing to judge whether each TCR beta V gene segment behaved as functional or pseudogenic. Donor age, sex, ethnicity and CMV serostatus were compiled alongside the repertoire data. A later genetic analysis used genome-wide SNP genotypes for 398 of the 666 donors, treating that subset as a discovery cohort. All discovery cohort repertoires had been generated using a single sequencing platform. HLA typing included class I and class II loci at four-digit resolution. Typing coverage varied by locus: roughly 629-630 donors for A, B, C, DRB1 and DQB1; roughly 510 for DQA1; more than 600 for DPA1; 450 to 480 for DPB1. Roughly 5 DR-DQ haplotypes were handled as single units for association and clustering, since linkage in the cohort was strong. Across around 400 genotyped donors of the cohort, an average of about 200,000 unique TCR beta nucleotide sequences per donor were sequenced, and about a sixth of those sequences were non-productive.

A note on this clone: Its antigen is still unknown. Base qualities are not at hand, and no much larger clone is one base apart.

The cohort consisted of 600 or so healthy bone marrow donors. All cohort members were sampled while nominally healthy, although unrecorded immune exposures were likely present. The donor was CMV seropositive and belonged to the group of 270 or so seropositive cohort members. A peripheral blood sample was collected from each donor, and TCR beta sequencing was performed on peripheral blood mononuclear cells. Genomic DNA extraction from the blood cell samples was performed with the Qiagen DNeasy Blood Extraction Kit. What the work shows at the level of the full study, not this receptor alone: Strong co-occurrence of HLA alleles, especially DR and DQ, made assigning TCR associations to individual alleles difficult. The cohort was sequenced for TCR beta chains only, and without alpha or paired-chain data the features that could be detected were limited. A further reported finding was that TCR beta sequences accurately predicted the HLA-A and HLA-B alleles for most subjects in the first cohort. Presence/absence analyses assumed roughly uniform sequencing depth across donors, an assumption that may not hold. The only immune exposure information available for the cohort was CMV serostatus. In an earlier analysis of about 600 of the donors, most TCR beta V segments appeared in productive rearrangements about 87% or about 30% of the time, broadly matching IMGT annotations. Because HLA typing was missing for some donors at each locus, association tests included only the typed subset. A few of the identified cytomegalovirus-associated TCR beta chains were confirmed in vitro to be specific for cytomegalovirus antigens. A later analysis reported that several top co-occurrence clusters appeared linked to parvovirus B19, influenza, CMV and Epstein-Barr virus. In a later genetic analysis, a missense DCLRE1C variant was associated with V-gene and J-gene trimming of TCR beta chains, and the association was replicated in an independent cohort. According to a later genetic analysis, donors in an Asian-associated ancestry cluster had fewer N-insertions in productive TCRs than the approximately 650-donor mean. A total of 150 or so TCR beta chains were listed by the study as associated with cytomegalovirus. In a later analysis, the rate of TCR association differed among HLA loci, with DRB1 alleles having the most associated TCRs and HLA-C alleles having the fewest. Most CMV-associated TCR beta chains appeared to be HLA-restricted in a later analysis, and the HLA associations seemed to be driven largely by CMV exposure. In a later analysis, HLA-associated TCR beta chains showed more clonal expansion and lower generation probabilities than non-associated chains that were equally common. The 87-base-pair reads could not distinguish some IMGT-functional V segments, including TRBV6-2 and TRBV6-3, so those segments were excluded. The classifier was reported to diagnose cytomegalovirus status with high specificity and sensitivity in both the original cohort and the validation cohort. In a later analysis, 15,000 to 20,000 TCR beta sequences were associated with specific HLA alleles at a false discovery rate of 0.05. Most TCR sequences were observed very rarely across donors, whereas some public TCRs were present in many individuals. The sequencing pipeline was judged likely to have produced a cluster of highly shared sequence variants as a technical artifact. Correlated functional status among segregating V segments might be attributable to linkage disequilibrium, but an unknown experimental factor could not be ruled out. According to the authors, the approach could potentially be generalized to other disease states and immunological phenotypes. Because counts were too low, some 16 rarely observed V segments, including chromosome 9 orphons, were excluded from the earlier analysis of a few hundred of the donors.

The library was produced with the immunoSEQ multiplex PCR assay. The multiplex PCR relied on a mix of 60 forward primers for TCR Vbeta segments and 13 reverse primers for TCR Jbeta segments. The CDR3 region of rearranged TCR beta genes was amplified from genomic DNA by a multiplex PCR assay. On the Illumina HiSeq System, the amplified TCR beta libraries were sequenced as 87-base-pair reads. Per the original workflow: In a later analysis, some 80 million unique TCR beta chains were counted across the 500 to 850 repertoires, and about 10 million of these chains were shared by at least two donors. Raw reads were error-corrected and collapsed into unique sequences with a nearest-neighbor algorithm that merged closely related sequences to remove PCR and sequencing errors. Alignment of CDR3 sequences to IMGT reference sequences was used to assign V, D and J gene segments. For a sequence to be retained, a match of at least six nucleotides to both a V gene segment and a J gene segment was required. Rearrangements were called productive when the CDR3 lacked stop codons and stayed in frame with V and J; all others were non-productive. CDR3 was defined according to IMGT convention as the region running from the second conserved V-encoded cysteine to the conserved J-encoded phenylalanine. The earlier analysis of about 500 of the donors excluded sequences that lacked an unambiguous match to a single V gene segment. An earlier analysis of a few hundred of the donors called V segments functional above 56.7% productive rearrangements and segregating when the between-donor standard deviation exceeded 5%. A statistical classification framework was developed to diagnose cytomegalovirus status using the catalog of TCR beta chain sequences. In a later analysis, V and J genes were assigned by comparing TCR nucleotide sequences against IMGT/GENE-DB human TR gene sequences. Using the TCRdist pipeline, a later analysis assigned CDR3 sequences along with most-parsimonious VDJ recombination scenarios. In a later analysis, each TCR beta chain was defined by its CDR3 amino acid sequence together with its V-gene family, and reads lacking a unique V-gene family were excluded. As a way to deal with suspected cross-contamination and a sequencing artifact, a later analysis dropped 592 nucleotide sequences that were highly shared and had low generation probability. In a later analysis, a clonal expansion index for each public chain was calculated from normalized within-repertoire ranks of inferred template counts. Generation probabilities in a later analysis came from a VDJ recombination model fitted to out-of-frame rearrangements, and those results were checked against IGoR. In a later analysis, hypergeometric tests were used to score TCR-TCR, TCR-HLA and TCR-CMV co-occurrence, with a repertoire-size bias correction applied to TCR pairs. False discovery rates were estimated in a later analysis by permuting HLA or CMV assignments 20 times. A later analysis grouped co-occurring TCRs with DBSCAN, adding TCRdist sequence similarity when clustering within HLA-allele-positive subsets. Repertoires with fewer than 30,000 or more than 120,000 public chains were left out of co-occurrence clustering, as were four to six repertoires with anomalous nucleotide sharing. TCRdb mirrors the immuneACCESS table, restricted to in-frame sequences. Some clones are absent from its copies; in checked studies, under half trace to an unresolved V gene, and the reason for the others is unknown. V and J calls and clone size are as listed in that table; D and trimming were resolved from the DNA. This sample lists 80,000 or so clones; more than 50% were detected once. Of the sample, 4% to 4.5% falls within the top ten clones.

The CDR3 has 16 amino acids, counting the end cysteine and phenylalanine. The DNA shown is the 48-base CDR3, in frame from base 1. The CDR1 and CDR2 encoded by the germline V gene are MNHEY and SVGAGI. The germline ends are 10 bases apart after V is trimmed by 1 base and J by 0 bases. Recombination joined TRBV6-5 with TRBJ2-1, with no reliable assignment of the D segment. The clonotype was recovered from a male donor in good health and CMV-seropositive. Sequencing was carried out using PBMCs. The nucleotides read TGTGCCAGCAGTTACTTGGAGCTCAGCTCCTACAATGAGCAGTTCTTC. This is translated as CASSYLELSSYNEQFF.